Shown below are 4 T cell receptor beta chains from a single sample sequenced in a study of tumor-infiltrating lymphocytes in primary liver carcinoma. A primer matching the constant region was used to make TCR beta cDNA from approximately 520 ng of total RNA. Sequencing libraries for TCR beta derived from three nested multiplex PCR rounds that used slightly modified ARM-PCR. TRBV1-TRBV30 forward and Cbeta reverse primers drove the first two approximately 10-cycle rounds. TCRdb reprocessed the multiplex PCR reads with MiXCR, giving one entry per CDR3 protein. Found here are approximately 80,000 distinct CDR3 sequences, roughly 71% of them singletons; the top ten hold roughly 28%. Co-extracting RNA and DNA was done with about 17-31 mg of unsorted bulk tissue as input. Sequenced material: tumor-adjacent normal liver tissue. The receptors originated from a man in his forties with primary liver carcinoma and hepatitis B virus infection.

In the case of this clonotype: A much larger clone differs by one base, so this may be a read error. The chain has TRBV12-3 or TRBV12-4 and TRBJ1-1; the match to TRBD1 covers 10 bases. This CDR3 contains 13 residues. The CDR3 loop reads CGSSEGTGDEAFF. The CDR3 bases are TGTGGCAGCAGTGAAGGGACAGGGGATGAAGCTTTCTTT.

Note on this clonotype: Lacking the conserved final phenylalanine or tryptophan, this CDR3 likely reflects a read error. The limits of the CDR3 on the DNA are not certain, so only TCRdb's listed CDR3 is given. The chain recombines TRBV12-3 or TRBV12-4 with TRBJ1-2. The CDR3 spans 15 amino acids, including both terminal residues. The CDR3 is CASSLATWANYGYIL.

Points on this clonotype: One end of the junction does not line up with germline, which may come from a read error. This chain uses TRBV11-2 with TRBJ2-2; D perhaps matches TRBD2 (5 bases). The CDR3 totals 11 residues. Germline-derived CDR1 and CDR2 are SGHAT and FQNNGV. The CDR3 region is CASSMVGELFF. The DNA for the CDR3 is TGTGCCAGCAGCATGGTCGGGGAACTGTTCTTT. Based on the CDR3 plus reference TRBV11-2 and TRBJ2-2, the full variable domain is EAGVAQSPRYKIIEKRQSVAFWCNPISGHATLYWYQQILGQGPKLLIQFQNNGVVDDSQLPKDRFSAERLKGVDSTLKIQPAKLEDSAVYLCASSMVGELFFGEGSRLTVL.

As concerns this clonotype: One junction end does not reproduce the germline sequence, and a read error may be involved. The chain is built from TRBV7-7 and TRBJ2-3, with a possible D match to TRBD1 (6 bases). The V gene's germline CDR1 is SSHAT and CDR2 FNYEAQ (reference sequence). The CDR3 has 15 amino acids. CDR3 in DNA: TGTGCTAGCAGCTTAGGGGGACATACCACAGATACGCAGTGTTTT. Its translation is CASSLGGHTTDTQCF.